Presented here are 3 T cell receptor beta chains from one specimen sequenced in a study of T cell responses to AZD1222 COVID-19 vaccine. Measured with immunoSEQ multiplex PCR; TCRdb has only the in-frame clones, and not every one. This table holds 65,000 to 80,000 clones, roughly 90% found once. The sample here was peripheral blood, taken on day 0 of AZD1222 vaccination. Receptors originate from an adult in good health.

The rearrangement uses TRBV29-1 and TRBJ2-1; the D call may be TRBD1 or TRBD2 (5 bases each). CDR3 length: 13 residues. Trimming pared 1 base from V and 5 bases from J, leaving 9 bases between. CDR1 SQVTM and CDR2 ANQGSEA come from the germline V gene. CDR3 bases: TGCAGCGTTGAAGTCAGGGACCACAATGAGCAGTTCTTC. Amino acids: CSVEVRDHNEQFF.

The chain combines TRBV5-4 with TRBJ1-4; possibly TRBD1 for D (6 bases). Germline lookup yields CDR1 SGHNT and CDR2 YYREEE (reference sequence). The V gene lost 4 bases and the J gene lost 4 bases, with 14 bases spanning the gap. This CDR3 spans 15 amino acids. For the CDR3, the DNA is TGTGCCAGCAGCAAAGGACAGATGGTTAATGAAAAACTGTTTTTT. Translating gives CASSKGQMVNEKLFF.

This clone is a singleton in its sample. The CDR3 bases are TGTGCCAGCAGCTTAAACAGAGGGGTCTATAATTCACCCCTCCACTTT. This sequence encodes CASSLNRGVYNSPLHF. This chain joins TRBV13 and TRBJ1-6; D perhaps matches TRBD1 (5 bases). Germline CDR1 PRHDT, CDR2 FYEKMQ (reference sequence). The V and J ends lost 2 bases and 3 bases respectively, with 11 bases between them. The CDR3 has 16 residues.